This T cell receptor (beta chain) was found in a study of blood T cell repertoires in COVID-19. Assay: immunoSEQ multiplex PCR; the TCRdb copy retains only in-frame clones and omits some. The sample lists some 150,000 clones, approximately 89% occurring once. This clone was seen only a few times. Unmatched junction bases numbered 11, after V lost 1 base and J lost 7 bases. Per the germline V gene, CDR1 is SGHDN and CDR2 is FVKESK. The CDR3 has 18 amino acids. The rearrangement links TRBV14 to TRBJ2-1; 12 nucleotides line up with TRBD2. The TCR was taken from a human donor in a cohort sampled during active COVID-19. The sequenced material came from peripheral blood. The CDR3 loop is CASSQVHLAGGPGNEQFF. The CDR3 DNA reads TGTGCCAGCAGCCAAGTCCACCTAGCGGGGGGGCCGGGGAATGAGCAGTTCTTC. Full variable domain (missing parts from reference TRBV14 and TRBJ2-1): EAGVTQFPSHSVIEKGQTVTLRCDPISGHDNLYWYRRVMGKEIKFLLHFVKESKQDESGMPNNRFLAERTGGTYSTLKVQPAELEDSGVYFCASSQVHLAGGPGNEQFFGPGTRLTVL.